This T cell receptor beta chain was recorded in a study of CD8+CD57+ T cells in acquired aplastic anemia. For the study at large: CD4+ and CD8+ cells, once sorted, gave DNA averaging roughly 3.2 ug. Study results and limitations: No significant difference in CD8+ Simpson's diversity was found between patients and controls.

The CDR3 consists of 14 residues. Looked up from germline, CDR1 is SGHTA and CDR2 is FQGTGA. V gave up 2 bases and J gave up 2 bases, with 10 bases separating them. The template for TCR beta VDJ and CDR3 sequence profiling was genomic DNA. TCRdb processed the reads anew with MiXCR; each CDR3 protein has one entry. The sample shows 150,000 to 200,000 distinct CDR3 sequences, 63% of them seen only once. This clonotype was observed a few times. Its target is unknown. The specimen was sorted CD4+, CD8+, or CD8+CD57+ T cells (not recorded which) from PBMCs. The chain employs TRBV7-3 and TRBJ2-7; unclear D gene. The receptor was derived from a human donor in good health. Written as DNA, the CDR3 is TGTGCCAGCAGCTTAGCGGACCTTACCTACGAGCAGTACTTC. Its translation is CASSLADLTYEQYF.